This record looks at one T cell receptor (beta chain) sequence and its context. What it binds is unknown. This specimen comes from a study of CD8 T cell repertoires and HIV-1 epitope variants. The CDR3 has 13 amino acids. The germline V gene has CDR1 SGHTA and CDR2 FQGNSA. J gave up 10 bases and V 4 bases, and 7 bases lay outside the gene matches. Data came from immunoSEQ multiplex PCR; TCRdb stores just in-frame clones and leaves some out. The sample carries 4,000 to 6,000 clones, 68% recorded once. This chain joins TRBV7-2 and TRBJ2-1; 7 bases are a match to TRBD1. The sequence was collected from a male donor with HIV. Sequences were obtained from cultured CD8+ T cells derived from PBMCs. The CDR3 DNA reads as TGTGCCAGCAGCTATGACAGGGCCGGGGAGCAGTTCTTC. It translates to CASSYDRAGEQFF.